This T cell receptor beta chain was captured in a study of T cell changes during pregnancy in multiple sclerosis. This clone was detected once. The CDR3 has 14 residues. Some clones are missing from TCRdb's copy, which holds only in-frame ones; the method was immunoSEQ multiplex PCR. The table includes under 50,000 clones, over 90% detected once. J is TRBJ1-2 and V is TRBV21-1. TRBV21-1 is marked as a pseudogene. Sequenced material: CD8+ T cells from peripheral blood mononuclear cells, taken in the first trimester of pregnancy. This receptor was taken from a female donor with multiple sclerosis, enrolled in a pregnancy study. CDR3 sequence reads: CASSKTSRGAGYTF. For the CDR3, the DNA is TGTGCCAGCAGCAAAACGTCACGAGGAGCCGGCTACACCTTC.